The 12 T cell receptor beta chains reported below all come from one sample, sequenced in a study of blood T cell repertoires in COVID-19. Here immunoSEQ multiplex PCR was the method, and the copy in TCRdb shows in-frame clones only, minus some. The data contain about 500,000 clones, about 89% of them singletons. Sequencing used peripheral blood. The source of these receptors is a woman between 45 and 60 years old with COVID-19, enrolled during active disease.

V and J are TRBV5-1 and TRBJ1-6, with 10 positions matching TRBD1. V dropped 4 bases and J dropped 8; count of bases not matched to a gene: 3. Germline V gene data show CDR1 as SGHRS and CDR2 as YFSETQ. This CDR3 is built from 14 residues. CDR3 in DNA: TGCGCCAGCAGCCCGGGACAGGGGTATTCACCCCTCCACTTT. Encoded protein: CASSPGQGYSPLHF.

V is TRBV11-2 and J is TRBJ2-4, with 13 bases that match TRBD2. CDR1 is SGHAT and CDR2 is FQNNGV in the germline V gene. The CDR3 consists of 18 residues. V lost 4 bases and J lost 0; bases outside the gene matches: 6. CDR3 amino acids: CASSSLAGGRLAKNIQYF. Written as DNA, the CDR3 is TGTGCCAGCAGCTCACTAGCGGGGGGGCGATTAGCCAAAAACATTCAGTACTTC.

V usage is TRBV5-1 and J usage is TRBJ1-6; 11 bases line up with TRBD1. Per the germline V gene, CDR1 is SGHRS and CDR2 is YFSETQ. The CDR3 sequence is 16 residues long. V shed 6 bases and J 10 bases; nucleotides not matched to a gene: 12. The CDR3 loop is CASTSSTGTGGSPLHF. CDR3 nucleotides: TGCGCCAGCACCTCCTCTACCGGGACAGGGGGATCACCCCTCCACTTT.

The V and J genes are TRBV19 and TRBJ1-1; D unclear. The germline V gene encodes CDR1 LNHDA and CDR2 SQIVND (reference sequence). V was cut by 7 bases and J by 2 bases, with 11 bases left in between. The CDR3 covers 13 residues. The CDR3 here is CASTRTLNTEAFF. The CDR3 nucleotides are TGTGCCAGTACTAGGACTCTTAACACTGAAGCTTTCTTT.

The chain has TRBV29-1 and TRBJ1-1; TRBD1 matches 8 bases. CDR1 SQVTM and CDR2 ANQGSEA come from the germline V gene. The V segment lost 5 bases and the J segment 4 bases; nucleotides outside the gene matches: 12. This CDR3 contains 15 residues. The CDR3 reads CSVLQGARLGTEAFF. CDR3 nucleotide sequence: TGCAGCGTTTTGCAGGGGGCGCGTTTGGGCACTGAAGCTTTCTTT.

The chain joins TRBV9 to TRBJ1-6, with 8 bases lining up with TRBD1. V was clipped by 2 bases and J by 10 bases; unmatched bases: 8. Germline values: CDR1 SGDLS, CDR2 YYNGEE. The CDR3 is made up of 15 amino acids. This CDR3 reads CASSVQGAEGSPLHF. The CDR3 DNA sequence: TGTGCCAGCAGCGTTCAGGGGGCGGAAGGGTCACCCCTCCACTTT. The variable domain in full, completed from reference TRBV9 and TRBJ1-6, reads DSGVTQTPKHLITATGQRVTLRCSPRSGDLSVYWYQQSLDQGLQFLIQYYNGEERAKGNILERFSAQQFPDLHSELNLSSLELGDSALYFCASSVQGAEGSPLHFGNGTRLTVT.

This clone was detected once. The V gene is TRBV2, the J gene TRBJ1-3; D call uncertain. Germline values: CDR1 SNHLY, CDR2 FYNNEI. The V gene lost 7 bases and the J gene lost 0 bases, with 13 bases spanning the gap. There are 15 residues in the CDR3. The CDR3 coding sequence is TGTGCCAGCATAAACAGCCCCAACTCTGGAAACACCATATATTTT. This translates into CASINSPNSGNTIYF.

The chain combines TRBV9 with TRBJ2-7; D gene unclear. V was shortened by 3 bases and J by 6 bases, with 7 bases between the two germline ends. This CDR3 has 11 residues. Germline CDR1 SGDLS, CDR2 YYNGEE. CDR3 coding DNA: TGTGCCAGCAGCGCAGGTGTCGAGCAGTACTTC. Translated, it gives CASSAGVEQYF.

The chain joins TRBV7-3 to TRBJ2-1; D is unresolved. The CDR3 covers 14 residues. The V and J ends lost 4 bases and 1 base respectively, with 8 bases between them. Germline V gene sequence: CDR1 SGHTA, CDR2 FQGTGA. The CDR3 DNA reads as TGTGCCAGCAGCTCTACCCGGTCCTACAATGAGCAGTTCTTC. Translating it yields CASSSTRSYNEQFF.

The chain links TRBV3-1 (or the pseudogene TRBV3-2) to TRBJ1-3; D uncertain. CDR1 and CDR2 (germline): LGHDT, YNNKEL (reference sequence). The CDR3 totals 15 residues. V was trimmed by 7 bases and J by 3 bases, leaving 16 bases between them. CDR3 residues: CASTERQTLGNTIYF. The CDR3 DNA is TGTGCCAGCACCGAGAGGCAAACCCTTGGAAACACCATATATTTT.

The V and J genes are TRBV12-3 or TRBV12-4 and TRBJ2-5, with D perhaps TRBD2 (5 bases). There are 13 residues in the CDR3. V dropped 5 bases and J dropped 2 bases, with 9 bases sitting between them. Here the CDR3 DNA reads TGTGCCAGCAGTGCCGGGGTTCAAGAGACCCAGTACTTC. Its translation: CASSAGVQETQYF.

The CDR3 coding sequence is TGTGCCAGCAGCCCCGACAGAAGGGAGCAGTACTTC. Translated: CASSPDRREQYF. The V call is TRBV7-9, the J call TRBJ2-7; D perhaps matches TRBD1 (5 bases). V gave up 5 bases and J gave up 7 bases, with 12 bases separating them. The V gene's germline CDR1 is SEHNR and CDR2 FQNEAQ (reference sequence). This CDR3 contains 12 residues. Full variable domain (missing parts from reference TRBV7-9 and TRBJ2-7): DTGVSQNPRHKITKRGQNVTFRCDPISEHNRLYWYRQTLGQGPEFLTYFQNEAQLEKSRLLSDRFSAERPKGSFSTLEIQRTEQGDSAMYLCASSPDRREQYFGPGTRLTVT.